This is a list of T cell receptor beta chains from one sample in a study of T cell responses to AZD1222 COVID-19 vaccine. Libraries were prepared by immunoSEQ multiplex PCR; TCRdb keeps only in-frame clonotypes and omits some of them. The data contain fewer than 100,000 clones, 88% of them singletons. Material: peripheral blood, obtained 28 days after the second AZD1222 dose. All receptors come from an adult who received the AZD1222 COVID-19 vaccine. CDR3s include the opening cysteine and the closing phenylalanine or tryptophan. A D gene is named only where the DNA matches it firmly. Clone size appears in some rows only: once, few, many, or a class for an expanded clone.

CDR3nt: TGTGCCAGCAGTCAACCAACCTACGAGCAGTACTTC
CDR3aa: CASSQPTYEQYF
d_gene: NA
v_gene: TRBV6-2/TRBV6-3
j_gene: TRBJ2-7
abundance: few

CDR3nt: TGTGCCAGCAGCCAAGACAGGGGGATGAACACTGAAGCTTTCTTT
CDR3aa: CASSQDRGMNTEAFF
d_gene: TRBD1
v_gene: TRBV3-1/TRBV3-2
j_gene: TRBJ1-1
abundance: few

CDR3nt: TGTGCCTGTGGACGGGGAAATAGCAATCAGCCCCAGCATTTT
CDR3aa: CACGRGNSNQPQHF
d_gene: NA
v_gene: TRBV30
j_gene: TRBJ1-5
abundance: NA

CDR3nt: TGTGCCAGCCTTAGAAGGGGGCCCTACGAGCAGTACTTC
CDR3aa: CASLRRGPYEQYF
d_gene: TRBD1
v_gene: TRBV28
j_gene: TRBJ2-7
abundance: once

CDR3nt: TGCGCCAGCAGCCAGCAACAGACCTCCTACGAGCAGTACTTC
CDR3aa: CASSQQQTSYEQYF
d_gene: NA
v_gene: TRBV4-1
j_gene: TRBJ2-7
abundance: NA

CDR3nt: TGTGCCAGCAGTGAAGAAAACTCCGAAAAACTGTTTTTT
CDR3aa: CASSEENSEKLFF
d_gene: NA
v_gene: TRBV6-1
j_gene: TRBJ1-4
abundance: NA

CDR3nt: TGTGCCAGCAGCGGACAAACCACCTACAATGAGCAGTTCTTC
CDR3aa: CASSGQTTYNEQFF
d_gene: NA
v_gene: TRBV14
j_gene: TRBJ2-1
abundance: NA

CDR3nt: TGTGCCAGCAGCTTGTGGGGATCCGGCAATCAGCCCCAGCATTTT
CDR3aa: CASSLWGSGNQPQHF
d_gene: NA
v_gene: TRBV5-8
j_gene: TRBJ1-5
abundance: NA

CDR3nt: TGTGCCAGCAGCGTAATGGAGGGGGCAAACTATGGCTACACCTTC
CDR3aa: CASSVMEGANYGYTF
d_gene: TRBD1
v_gene: TRBV9
j_gene: TRBJ1-2
abundance: NA

CDR3nt: TGTGCCAGCAGCGGACAGGGCCTTGTTTCGGATACGCAGTATTTT
CDR3aa: CASSGQGLVSDTQYF
d_gene: TRBD1
v_gene: TRBV11-1
j_gene: TRBJ2-3
abundance: NA

CDR3nt: TGTGCCACCAAGCAGGGTGGCCCCTACGAGCAGTACTTC
CDR3aa: CATKQGGPYEQYF
d_gene: NA
v_gene: TRBV28
j_gene: TRBJ2-7
abundance: NA

CDR3nt: TGCGCCAGCACCCGGACTCAGGGTAACTATGGCTACACCTTC
CDR3aa: CASTRTQGNYGYTF
d_gene: NA
v_gene: TRBV5-1
j_gene: TRBJ1-2
abundance: NA

CDR3nt: TGTGCCAGCAGCGTAGCTGGGGGTCAGCCCCAGCATTTT
CDR3aa: CASSVAGGQPQHF
d_gene: NA
v_gene: TRBV9
j_gene: TRBJ1-5
abundance: NA

CDR3nt: TGTGCCAGCAGTTCCCCGGGACAGGGGGTTTATGGCTACACCTTC
CDR3aa: CASSSPGQGVYGYTF
d_gene: TRBD1
v_gene: TRBV2
j_gene: TRBJ1-2
abundance: once

CDR3nt: TGTGCCTGGAGTTGGAGGGATAATTCACCCCTCCACTTT
CDR3aa: CAWSWRDNSPLHF
d_gene: NA
v_gene: TRBV30
j_gene: TRBJ1-6
abundance: NA

CDR3nt: TGTGCCAGCAGTTTCAACACCTACAATGAGCAGTTCTTC
CDR3aa: CASSFNTYNEQFF
d_gene: NA
v_gene: TRBV2
j_gene: TRBJ2-1
abundance: NA

CDR3nt: TGTGCCAGTAGTATCGGGACTAGCGGGAGGGGCCTCGGGGAGCTGTTTTTT
CDR3aa: CASSIGTSGRGLGELFF
d_gene: TRBD2
v_gene: TRBV19
j_gene: TRBJ2-2
abundance: NA

CDR3nt: TGTGCCAGCAGTTTACAGCCCCCCCAAGAGACCCAGTACTTC
CDR3aa: CASSLQPPQETQYF
d_gene: NA
v_gene: TRBV28
j_gene: TRBJ2-5
abundance: NA

CDR3nt: TGTGCCATCAGTGACCCCGGGACAGGAACAGATACGCAGTATTTT
CDR3aa: CAISDPGTGTDTQYF
d_gene: TRBD1
v_gene: TRBV10-3
j_gene: TRBJ2-3
abundance: NA

CDR3nt: TGTGCCAGCAGTTTAAAGGGGCGAACTGAAGCTTTCTTT
CDR3aa: CASSLKGRTEAFF
d_gene: NA
v_gene: TRBV12-3/TRBV12-4
j_gene: TRBJ1-1
abundance: NA

CDR3nt: TGTGCCAGCTCTCGCCTGAGTCCCAAATACTTC
CDR3aa: CASSRLSPKYF
d_gene: NA
v_gene: TRBV12-3/TRBV12-4
j_gene: TRBJ2-5
abundance: NA

CDR3nt: TGCGCCAGCAGTCACCGGGACAGGGGCACAGATACGCAGTATTTT
CDR3aa: CASSHRDRGTDTQYF
d_gene: TRBD1
v_gene: TRBV5-1
j_gene: TRBJ2-3
abundance: NA

CDR3nt: TGTGCCAGCAGCTTTAAAACCGACAGGGTGGCGATCTCCTATAATTCACCCCTCCACTTT
CDR3aa: CASSFKTDRVAISYNSPLHF
d_gene: TRBD1
v_gene: TRBV28
j_gene: TRBJ1-6
abundance: NA

CDR3nt: TGTGCCAGCCTTAACGGAGGCACTGAAGCTTTCTTT
CDR3aa: CASLNGGTEAFF
d_gene: NA
v_gene: TRBV12-3/TRBV12-4
j_gene: TRBJ1-1
abundance: NA

CDR3nt: TGTGCCAGCAGCCTAAAGGGACAGGGTTACAATGAGCAGTTCTTC
CDR3aa: CASSLKGQGYNEQFF
d_gene: TRBD1
v_gene: TRBV7-9
j_gene: TRBJ2-1
abundance: NA

CDR3nt: TGTGCCAGCAGCGTAGTCTCGGGAGTAGGAACCGGGGAGCTGTTTTTT
CDR3aa: CASSVVSGVGTGELFF
d_gene: NA
v_gene: TRBV9
j_gene: TRBJ2-2
abundance: NA

CDR3nt: TGTGCCAGCAGTTACCGGGACAGCTGGAATTCACCCCTCCACTTT
CDR3aa: CASSYRDSWNSPLHF
d_gene: TRBD1
v_gene: TRBV6-5
j_gene: TRBJ1-6
abundance: few

CDR3nt: TGTGCCAGCAGTTTATTTAGGACAGGGGGGTCACCCCTCCACTTT
CDR3aa: CASSLFRTGGSPLHF
d_gene: TRBD1
v_gene: TRBV27
j_gene: TRBJ1-6
abundance: NA

CDR3nt: TGTGCCAGCAGCTTAGGCGTACGGCGGCGGCAAGAGACCCAGTACTTC
CDR3aa: CASSLGVRRRQETQYF
d_gene: NA
v_gene: TRBV7-9
j_gene: TRBJ2-5
abundance: NA

CDR3nt: TGTGCCAGTAGAATACAACAGGGGGCAGGCACTGAAGCTTTCTTT
CDR3aa: CASRIQQGAGTEAFF
d_gene: TRBD1
v_gene: TRBV19
j_gene: TRBJ1-1
abundance: NA

CDR3nt: TGTGCCAGTAGTACCGGACGGACAGTATCTGGGGCCAACGTCCTGACTTTC
CDR3aa: CASSTGRTVSGANVLTF
d_gene: NA
v_gene: TRBV19
j_gene: TRBJ2-6
abundance: NA

CDR3nt: TGTGCCAGCAGCTTAGTCCCAGAGATGAACACTGAAGCTTTCTTT
CDR3aa: CASSLVPEMNTEAFF
d_gene: NA
v_gene: TRBV7-8
j_gene: TRBJ1-1
abundance: NA

CDR3nt: TGTGCCAGCAGCTTAGCAAGAACTAGCGGTCGGTACAATGAGCAGTTCTTC
CDR3aa: CASSLARTSGRYNEQFF
d_gene: TRBD2
v_gene: TRBV11-2
j_gene: TRBJ2-1
abundance: NA

CDR3nt: TGTGCCAGCAGTTTAACGTCAGATCAGCCCCAGCATTTT
CDR3aa: CASSLTSDQPQHF
d_gene: NA
v_gene: TRBV6-5
j_gene: TRBJ1-5
abundance: NA

CDR3nt: TGTGCCAGCAGCCCTGCGGTGGGGCTTAACACTGAAGCTTTCTTT
CDR3aa: CASSPAVGLNTEAFF
d_gene: NA
v_gene: TRBV13
j_gene: TRBJ1-1
abundance: once

CDR3nt: TGTGCCAGTAGTAAGGGACAGGGGACACTCTACCCCTATGGCTACACCTTC
CDR3aa: CASSKGQGTLYPYGYTF
d_gene: TRBD1
v_gene: TRBV19
j_gene: TRBJ1-2
abundance: NA

CDR3nt: TGTGCCAGCAGCAACCGGGACCGCATCTCTCTCTATGGCTACACCTTC
CDR3aa: CASSNRDRISLYGYTF
d_gene: NA
v_gene: TRBV9
j_gene: TRBJ1-2
abundance: NA

CDR3nt: TGTGCGACCCAGCGGGAGGGAAGCTCCTACAATGAGCAGTTCTTC
CDR3aa: CATQREGSSYNEQFF
d_gene: TRBD2
v_gene: TRBV19
j_gene: TRBJ2-1
abundance: NA

CDR3nt: TGTGCCAGCAGTTACGCGGGGGAGCTGTTTTTT
CDR3aa: CASSYAGELFF
d_gene: NA
v_gene: TRBV6-2/TRBV6-3
j_gene: TRBJ2-2
abundance: NA

CDR3nt: TGTGCCAGCAGCTTGGAGGCCCGCGGTAATTCACCCCTCCACTTT
CDR3aa: CASSLEARGNSPLHF
d_gene: NA
v_gene: TRBV7-3
j_gene: TRBJ1-6
abundance: NA

CDR3nt: TGTGCCAGCAGCTTTCGTGTGAACACTGAAGCTTTCTTT
CDR3aa: CASSFRVNTEAFF
d_gene: NA
v_gene: TRBV7-8
j_gene: TRBJ1-1
abundance: NA

CDR3nt: TGTGCCAGCACCGGGGGGGCTCAGTCCTACGAGCAGTACTTC
CDR3aa: CASTGGAQSYEQYF
d_gene: TRBD2
v_gene: TRBV28
j_gene: TRBJ2-7
abundance: once

CDR3nt: TGTGCCAGTAGTATAGGTGGAGGGTACAAAGGCTACACCTTC
CDR3aa: CASSIGGGYKGYTF
d_gene: NA
v_gene: TRBV19
j_gene: TRBJ1-2
abundance: NA

CDR3nt: TGTGCCAGCAGTTCCCCTAATGAAAAACTGTTTTTT
CDR3aa: CASSSPNEKLFF
d_gene: NA
v_gene: TRBV27
j_gene: TRBJ1-4
abundance: NA

CDR3nt: TGTGCCAGCAGCTTTGGACTACGTTACAATGAGCAGTTCTTC
CDR3aa: CASSFGLRYNEQFF
d_gene: NA
v_gene: TRBV7-9
j_gene: TRBJ2-1
abundance: NA

CDR3nt: TGTGCCAGTAGAAGAGGGAGTTTTGAAAAACTGTTTTTT
CDR3aa: CASRRGSFEKLFF
d_gene: NA
v_gene: TRBV19
j_gene: TRBJ1-4
abundance: NA

CDR3nt: TGTGCCAGCAGCGTCAAGCAGGGCGAATATTCAAATGGCTACACCTTC
CDR3aa: CASSVKQGEYSNGYTF
d_gene: NA
v_gene: TRBV9
j_gene: TRBJ1-2
abundance: NA

CDR3nt: TGCGCCAGCAGCTTGGAGGGACTTCCAAACTATGGCTACACCTTC
CDR3aa: CASSLEGLPNYGYTF
d_gene: NA
v_gene: TRBV5-1
j_gene: TRBJ1-2
abundance: NA

CDR3nt: TGCGCCAGCAGCAAATCTTCTTGGACGAACACTGAAGCTTTCTTT
CDR3aa: CASSKSSWTNTEAFF
d_gene: NA
v_gene: TRBV4-1
j_gene: TRBJ1-1
abundance: NA

CDR3nt: TGTGCCTGGAGTACTGGGACAGGGACTAATGAAAAACTGTTTTTT
CDR3aa: CAWSTGTGTNEKLFF
d_gene: TRBD1
v_gene: TRBV30
j_gene: TRBJ1-4
abundance: once

CDR3nt: TGTGCCAGCAGTGAGGTCGGGGAGTACAATGAGCAGTTCTTC
CDR3aa: CASSEVGEYNEQFF
d_gene: NA
v_gene: TRBV6-1
j_gene: TRBJ2-1
abundance: few

CDR3nt: TGTGCCAGCAGCTTAGTGGGGAGAGTCGGTGAGCAGTTCTTC
CDR3aa: CASSLVGRVGEQFF
d_gene: NA
v_gene: TRBV7-8
j_gene: TRBJ2-1
abundance: few

CDR3nt: TGTGCCAGCAGCGGACTAGCGGGAGAAGTTGCCGGGGAGCTGTTTTTT
CDR3aa: CASSGLAGEVAGELFF
d_gene: TRBD2
v_gene: TRBV5-4
j_gene: TRBJ2-2
abundance: NA

CDR3nt: TGCGCCAGCAGCCAAGGCGACCCGGGACTCGTCAAATGGCCCCTCCACTTT
CDR3aa: CASSQGDPGLVKWPLHF
d_gene: NA
v_gene: TRBV4-1
j_gene: TRBJ1-6
abundance: once

CDR3nt: TGTGCCAGCTCACACTCCCCGGTACGCTCTGGGGCCAACGTCCTGACTTTC
CDR3aa: CASSHSPVRSGANVLTF
d_gene: NA
v_gene: TRBV18
j_gene: TRBJ2-6
abundance: NA

CDR3nt: TGCGCCAGCAGCTTGGAAGGGTACGAGCAGTACTTC
CDR3aa: CASSLEGYEQYF
d_gene: NA
v_gene: TRBV5-1
j_gene: TRBJ2-7
abundance: NA

CDR3nt: TGTGCCTGGAGTGTAGTTCTTAGCAATCAGCCCCAGCATTTT
CDR3aa: CAWSVVLSNQPQHF
d_gene: NA
v_gene: TRBV30
j_gene: TRBJ1-5
abundance: once

CDR3nt: TGTGCCAGCAGCTTCGATCAGGGCGGGACTGAAGCTTTCTTT
CDR3aa: CASSFDQGGTEAFF
d_gene: NA
v_gene: TRBV5-6
j_gene: TRBJ1-1
abundance: NA